This T cell receptor (beta chain) is drawn from a study of blood T cell repertoires in COVID-19. About the research overall: Samples taken during acute and convalescent COVID-19 were collected in the United States, Italy and Spain. PBMCs, B-cell-depleted T cells, or T cells provided the cDNA or gDNA that made up the material.

As originally analysed: Cell counts per sample came from amplifying reference gene primers. Profiled with immunoSEQ multiplex PCR; TCRdb holds only in-frame clones, not every one. V and J calls and clone size come straight from that table; D and trimming were deduced from the DNA. The data hold approximately 220,000 clones, with about nine tenths observed a single time. This clonotype was obtained from a woman in her forties or fifties with acute or convalescent COVID-19. The sequenced sample was peripheral blood.

The CDR3 sequence is CASSLSGQTNTEAFF. CDR3 coding DNA: TGCGCCAGCAGCTTGAGCGGCCAGACCAACACTGAAGCTTTCTTT. The chain links TRBV5-1 to TRBJ1-1; D gene unclear. The CDR3 contains 15 residues. Per germline, CDR1 SGHRS and CDR2 YFSETQ. V lost 1 base and J 2 bases, leaving 12 bases between the germline ends.